This T cell receptor beta chain was identified during a study of OX40 agonist ivuxolimab in advanced cancers. Overall study: Patients were dosed intravenously with ivuxolimab at 0.01 to 10 mg/kg every 2 weeks. One hepatocellular carcinoma and a couple of cutaneous melanoma patients partially responded. Notes on the study in general: There were, on average, more expanded clones in CD8+ T cells than in CD4+. Some nonresponders also had low normalized T-cell clonal expansion.

Details on this clone: Its specificity is not known.

TCRdb's copy holds only in-frame clones and misses some; the assay was immunoSEQ multiplex PCR. The repertoire holds under 100,000 clones, with roughly 92% as singletons. Germline V gene data show CDR1 as MNHNS and CDR2 as SASEGT. With 4 bases clipped from V and 7 bases from J, the junction kept 9 bases outside the gene matches. The CDR3 runs 15 residues. The specimen was CD4+ or CD8+ T cells sorted from blood, collected in a trial of the OX40 agonist ivuxolimab. The chain joins TRBV6-1 to TRBJ2-4; 8 bases are a match to TRBD1. This sequence originates from an adult with an advanced solid tumor such as melanoma, head and neck, liver or kidney cancer. In DNA, the CDR3 is TGTGCCAGCAGTGCAGGGGGCACGTTAACGAACATTCAGTACTTC. Residues: CASSAGGTLTNIQYF.